The 15 T cell receptor beta chains presented below share a single source sample, sequenced in a study of blood T cell repertoires in COVID-19. Data came from immunoSEQ multiplex PCR; TCRdb stores just in-frame clones and leaves some out. The sample contains around 310,000 clones, about nine tenths of which appear only once. The sample taken for sequencing was PBMCs or T cells enriched from blood (not recorded which). The receptors here all came from a woman aged 25 to 45 who had recovered from COVID-19.

The gene calls are TRBV29-1 and TRBJ1-1, with 10 bases matching TRBD1. Trimming at V came to 6 bases and at J to 4 bases, leaving 11 bases not matched to a gene. There are 15 residues in the CDR3. Germline CDR1 is SQVTM and CDR2 is ANQGSEA. For the CDR3, the DNA is TGCAGCGTCTACGACAGGGGGCTACATAGCACTGAAGCTTTCTTT. Residues: CSVYDRGLHSTEAFF.

The rearrangement uses TRBV2 and TRBJ2-3, with 8 bases matching TRBD1. CDR1 is SNHLY and CDR2 is FYNNEI in the germline V gene. The CDR3 runs 15 residues. Germline trimming cut 8 bases from V and 2 bases from J; bases unmatched to any gene: 9. CDR3 nucleotides: TGTGCCAGCGAATGGGTGGGACAGGACACAGATACGCAGTATTTT. Residues: CASEWVGQDTDTQYF.

The chain combines TRBV5-5 with TRBJ1-5; maybe TRBD1 (6 bases). V shed 4 bases and J shed 1 base, with 9 bases lying between them. The germline V gene has CDR1 SGHKS and CDR2 YYEKEE (reference sequence). This CDR3 region has 14 residues. The CDR3 is CASSLGQSNQPQHF. CDR3 coding DNA: TGTGCCAGCAGCCTCGGACAGAGCAATCAGCCCCAGCATTTT.

The sample holds one count of this clone. This chain uses TRBV28 with TRBJ1-4; the D is unclear. This CDR3 has 14 residues. Germline lookup yields CDR1 MDHEN and CDR2 SYDVKM. The V and J ends lost 6 bases and 8 bases respectively, with 16 bases between them. This CDR3 is CASSVQPFAEKLFF. The CDR3 region has the DNA TGTGCCAGCAGCGTACAGCCATTCGCGGAAAAACTGTTTTTT.

V and J are TRBV9 and TRBJ2-2; D is unclear. Trimming pared 0 bases from V and 3 bases from J, leaving 9 bases between. The CDR3 covers 15 residues. Germline CDR1 and CDR2: SGDLS and YYNGEE. The CDR3 sequence: CASSVAVQDTGELFF. CDR3 sequence (DNA): TGTGCCAGCAGCGTAGCTGTGCAGGACACCGGGGAGCTGTTTTTT.

The chain carries TRBV3-1 (or the pseudogene TRBV3-2) and TRBJ1-2; the D gene is possibly TRBD1 (6 bases). Germline assignment: CDR1 LGHDT and CDR2 YNNKEL (reference sequence). V shed 3 bases and J shed 8 bases, with 13 bases lying between them. CDR3 length equals 13 residues. In DNA, the CDR3 is TGTGCCAGCAGCCAGCCACTGGGACAAGGCTACACCTTC. This encodes CASSQPLGQGYTF.

The chain has TRBV11-2 and TRBJ2-1; TRBD2 matches 7 bases. Trimming cost V 0 bases and J 4 bases; bases outside gene matches: 9. This CDR3 spans 17 amino acids. In germline, CDR1 is SGHAT, CDR2 FQNNGV. This chain's CDR3 is CASSLDTASGAYNEQFF. In DNA form, the CDR3 reads TGTGCCAGCAGCTTAGATACGGCCAGCGGGGCTTACAATGAGCAGTTCTTC.

The rearrangement joins TRBV19 to TRBJ1-5; possibly TRBD1 for D (5 bases). CDR3 length: 15 amino acids. V shed 3 bases and J shed 2 bases, with 11 bases lying between them. CDR1 LNHDA and CDR2 SQIVND come from the germline V gene (reference sequence). CDR3 coding DNA: TGTGCCAGTAGTATGTCTGGGGCAGGCAATCAGCCCCAGCATTTT. It specifies CASSMSGAGNQPQHF.

The CDR3 sequence: CASSEAIAAPHQETQYF. The DNA for the CDR3 is TGTGCCAGCAGTGAAGCGATAGCGGCGCCCCACCAAGAGACCCAGTACTTC. This chain connects TRBV2 to TRBJ2-5; perhaps TRBD2 as D (6 bases). V shed 0 bases and J shed 0 bases, with 14 bases lying between them. The CDR3 has 17 residues. Per germline, CDR1 SNHLY and CDR2 FYNNEI.

The chain employs TRBV10-1 and TRBJ2-1; D gene unclear. V was clipped by 3 bases and J by 8 bases, with 14 bases between them. Germline values: CDR1 WNHNN, CDR2 SYGVQD (reference sequence). The CDR3 is 14 residues long. The CDR3 protein is CASSETSSGHEQFF. DNA for the CDR3: TGCGCCAGCAGTGAAACTTCTAGTGGTCATGAGCAGTTCTTC.

The rearrangement joins TRBV11-3 to TRBJ2-1, with D possibly being TRBD2 (6 bases). This CDR3 is built from 15 residues. V dropped 1 base and J dropped 8 bases, with 15 bases sitting between them. Germline V gene data show CDR1 as SGHNT and CDR2 as YENEEA. The CDR3 loop reads CASSLGQGGGDEQFF. The CDR3 DNA reads as TGTGCCAGCAGCTTAGGTCAGGGAGGTGGCGATGAGCAGTTCTTC.

The chain carries TRBV7-8 and TRBJ1-5; 11 nucleotides line up with TRBD1. V was pared by 3 bases and J by 0 bases, with 10 bases of the junction left unmatched. The CDR3 is 19 residues long. CDR1 is SGHVS and CDR2 is FQNEAQ in the germline V gene. This CDR3 is CASSFAGQGAANSNQPQHF. In DNA form, the CDR3 reads TGTGCCAGCAGCTTCGCCGGACAGGGGGCAGCTAATAGCAATCAGCCCCAGCATTTT. Together with reference TRBV7-8 and TRBJ1-5, the CDR3 gives the full variable domain: GAGVSQSPRYKVAKRGQDVALRCDPISGHVSLFWYQQALGQGPEFLTYFQNEAQLDKSGLPSDRFFAERPEGSVSTLKIQRTQQEDSAVYLCASSFAGQGAANSNQPQHFGDGTRLSIL.

The rearrangement links TRBV4-3 to TRBJ1-1; TRBD1 agrees at 7 bases. The ends lost 4 bases at V and 1 base at J; junction bases unmatched: 12. This CDR3 is built from 17 residues. Germline-derived CDR1 and CDR2 are LGHNA and YSLEER. CDR3 protein: CASSRFRTGERNTEAFF. CDR3 nucleotide sequence: TGCGCCAGCAGCCGATTTCGGACAGGTGAGAGGAACACTGAAGCTTTCTTT.

Notes on this clone: Other DNA variants within this sample encode the same CDR3. The chain is built from TRBV20-1 and TRBJ2-5; D ambiguous. This CDR3 contains 11 residues. Germline lookup yields CDR1 DFQATT and CDR2 SNEGSKA (reference sequence). V was shortened by 1 base and J by 2 bases, with 2 bases between the two germline ends. The CDR3: CSARAQETQYF. Here the CDR3 DNA reads TGCAGTGCTAGAGCACAAGAGACCCAGTACTTC.

This chain uses TRBV6-5 with TRBJ2-3; 9 bases align to TRBD2. The CDR3 length is 15 residues. Trimming at V came to 5 bases and at J to 6 bases, leaving 9 bases not matched to a gene. Germline V lookup: CDR1 MNHEY, CDR2 SVGAGI. CDR3 coding DNA: TGTGCCAGCAGTACCGGGACTAGCCCGCCGGATACGCAGTATTTT. Protein product: CASSTGTSPPDTQYF.